This record concerns one T cell receptor (beta chain) sequence. Its target is not known. The germline V gene has CDR1 LGHDT and CDR2 YNNKEL (reference sequence). The CDR3 has 15 residues. V lost 0 bases, J lost 1 base, and 9 bases lay in between. These data are taken from a study of T cell responses to AZD1222 COVID-19 vaccine. Study-wide points: Two AZD1222 administrations were followed by greater Spike-specific TCR breadth and depth. Seropositivity was recorded at baseline in only a handful of AZD1222 recipients. Donors were mostly white British, more females; clonal diversity possibly underestimated. Nearly half of unique spike-specific TCRs reportedly avoided B.1.351 and B.1.1.7 mutated regions.

Only in-frame clones appear in the TCRdb table, and some are missing; sequencing was by immunoSEQ multiplex PCR. Of roughly 120,000 clones listed, roughly 84% were seen once; the top ten hold approximately 6.2%. The chain links TRBV3-1 (or the pseudogene TRBV3-2) to TRBJ1-1; D is undetermined. The input for sequencing was peripheral blood, taken on day 0 of AZD1222 vaccination. This clonotype was obtained from an adult in good health. As DNA, the CDR3 is TGTGCCAGCAGCCAAGACGGGTTGCCGAACACTGAAGCTTTCTTT. This sequence encodes CASSQDGLPNTEAFF.